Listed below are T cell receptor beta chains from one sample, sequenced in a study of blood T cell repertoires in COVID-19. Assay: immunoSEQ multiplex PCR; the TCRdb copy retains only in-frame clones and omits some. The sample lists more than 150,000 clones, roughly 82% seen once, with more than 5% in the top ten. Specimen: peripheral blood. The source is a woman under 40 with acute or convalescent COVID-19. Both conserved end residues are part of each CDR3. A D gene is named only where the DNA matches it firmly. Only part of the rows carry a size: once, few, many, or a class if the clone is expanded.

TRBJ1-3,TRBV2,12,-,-,TGTGCCAGCAGTGCGTCTGGAAACACCATATATTTT,CASSASGNTIYF
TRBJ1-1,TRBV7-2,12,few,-,TGTGCCAGCAGCTTAGATTTGAGGGAGGCTTTCTTT,CASSLDLREAFF
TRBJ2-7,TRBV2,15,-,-,TGTGCCAGCAGTTCTCAGGTACAGGCGGGGTACGAGCAGTACTTC,CASSSQVQAGYEQYF
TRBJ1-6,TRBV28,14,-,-,TGTGCCAGCAGTTTCCCCTCCGATAATTCACCCCTCCACTTT,CASSFPSDNSPLHF
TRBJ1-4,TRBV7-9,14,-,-,TGTGCCAGCAGCTTAGCGGCCGGCGGGGAAAAACTGTTTTTT,CASSLAAGGEKLFF
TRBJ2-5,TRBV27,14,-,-,TGTGCCAGCAGTCGGGTAGCGGTAGTAGAGACCCAGTACTTC,CASSRVAVVETQYF
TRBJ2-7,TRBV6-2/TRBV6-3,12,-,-,TGTGCCAGCAGCCCCGTCTCCTACGAGCAGTACTTC,CASSPVSYEQYF
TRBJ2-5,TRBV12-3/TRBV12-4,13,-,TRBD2,TGTGCCAGCAGTTTAGCCGGGAGGGAGACCCAGTACTTC,CASSLAGRETQYF
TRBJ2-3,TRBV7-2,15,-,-,TGTGCCAGCAGCCGTCAGGGGTCGAGCACAGATACGCAGTATTTT,CASSRQGSSTDTQYF
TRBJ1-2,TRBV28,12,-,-,TGTGCCAGCAGCCAAGGGGACACCAGCTACACCTTC,CASSQGDTSYTF
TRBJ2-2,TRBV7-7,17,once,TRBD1,TGTGCTAGCAGCTTAGCCCCTACCGACAGGGTGGCCGGGGAGCTGTTTTTT,CASSLAPTDRVAGELFF
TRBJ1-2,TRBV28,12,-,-,TGTGCCAGCAGTCCAGACAGGAGCGGCTACACCTTC,CASSPDRSGYTF
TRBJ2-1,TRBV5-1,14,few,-,TGCGCCAGCAGCTTGGGGGCAGAGTACAATGAGCAGTTCTTC,CASSLGAEYNEQFF
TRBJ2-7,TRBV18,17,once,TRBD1,TGTGCCAGCTCACCTCGAGCCGGGACAGGGAGCTCCTACGAGCAGTACTTC,CASSPRAGTGSSYEQYF
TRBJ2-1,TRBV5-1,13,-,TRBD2,TGCGCCAGCAGCCCCGGACTAGGCAATGAGCAGTTCTTC,CASSPGLGNEQFF
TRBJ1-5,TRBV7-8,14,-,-,TGTGCCAGCAGCTTCGACGGGTACAATCAGCCCCAGCATTTT,CASSFDGYNQPQHF
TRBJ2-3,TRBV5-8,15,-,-,TGTGCCAGCAGCGACGGACACACTAGCACAGATACGCAGTATTTT,CASSDGHTSTDTQYF
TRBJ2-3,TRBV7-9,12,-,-,TGTGCCAGCAGCTTTGGGGGGGATACGCAGTATTTT,CASSFGGDTQYF
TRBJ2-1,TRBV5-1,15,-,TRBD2,TGCGCCAGCAGCTTGACTAGCGATCTATCAAATGAGCAGTTCTTC,CASSLTSDLSNEQFF
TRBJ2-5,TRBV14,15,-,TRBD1,TGTGCCAGCAGCTTCGACAGGGGGCGATTAGAGACCCAGTACTTC,CASSFDRGRLETQYF
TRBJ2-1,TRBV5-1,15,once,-,TGCGCCAGCAGCTTGTCGGGACACGGTGTCAATGAGCAGTTCTTC,CASSLSGHGVNEQFF
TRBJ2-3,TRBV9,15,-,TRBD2,TGTGCCAGCAGCGGCGACAGCGGGGGGACAGATACGCAGTATTTT,CASSGDSGGTDTQYF
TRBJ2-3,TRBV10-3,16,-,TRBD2,TGTGCCATCAGTGCGGGGAGCGGGAGGTCTACAGATACGCAGTATTTT,CAISAGSGRSTDTQYF
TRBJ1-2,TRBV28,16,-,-,TGTGCCAGCAGTTTATTGTCAGGGCCAGGCAACTATGGCTACACCTTC,CASSLLSGPGNYGYTF
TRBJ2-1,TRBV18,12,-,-,TGTGCCAGCTCCCCCAAACTGGATGAGCAGTTCTTC,CASSPKLDEQFF
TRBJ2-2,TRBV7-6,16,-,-,TGTGCCAGCAGCTTAGCCCGCCTAACCTTAGCCGGGGAGCTGTTTTTT,CASSLARLTLAGELFF
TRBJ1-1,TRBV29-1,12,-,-,TGCAGCGGCTTATCGGGGAACACTGAAGCTTTCTTT,CSGLSGNTEAFF
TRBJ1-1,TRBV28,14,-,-,TGTGCCAGCACCGCACGCAGTTTCAACACTGAAGCTTTCTTT,CASTARSFNTEAFF
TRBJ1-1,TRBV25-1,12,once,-,TGTGCCAGCAGTGTCGGGGACACTGAAGCTTTCTTT,CASSVGDTEAFF
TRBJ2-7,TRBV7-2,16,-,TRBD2,TGTGCCAGCAGCTTAGCGCGCCTAGCGGGAGGCTACGAGCAGTACTTC,CASSLARLAGGYEQYF
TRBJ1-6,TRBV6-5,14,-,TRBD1,TGTGCCAGCACCCGGACAGGGGTTAATTCACCCCTCCACTTT,CASTRTGVNSPLHF
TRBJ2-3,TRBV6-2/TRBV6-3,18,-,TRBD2,TGTGCCAGCAGTCCCAACCGGGGACTAGCGGACTACACAGATACGCAGTATTTT,CASSPNRGLADYTDTQYF
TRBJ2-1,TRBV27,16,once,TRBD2,TGTGCCAGCAGTTTGTACGGGGGGGTCTTCTACGGTGAGCAGTTCTTC,CASSLYGGVFYGEQFF
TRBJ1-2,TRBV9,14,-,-,TGTGCCAGCAGCGCGACAGGATATGCGTATGGCTACACCTTC,CASSATGYAYGYTF
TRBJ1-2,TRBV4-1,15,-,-,TGCGCCAGCAGGGGTCCGCGGGAGTCAAACTATGGCTACACCTTC,CASRGPRESNYGYTF
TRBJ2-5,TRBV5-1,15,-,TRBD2,TGCGCCAGCAGCTGGGGTAGCGGGAGCCAAGAGACCCAGTACTTC,CASSWGSGSQETQYF
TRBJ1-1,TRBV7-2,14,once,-,TGTGCCAGCAGCTTAAGATTCGGGAGCACTGAAGCTTTCTTT,CASSLRFGSTEAFF
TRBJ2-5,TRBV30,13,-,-,TGTGCCTGGTCCGGGGGGCGGAAAGAGACCCAGTACTTC,CAWSGGRKETQYF